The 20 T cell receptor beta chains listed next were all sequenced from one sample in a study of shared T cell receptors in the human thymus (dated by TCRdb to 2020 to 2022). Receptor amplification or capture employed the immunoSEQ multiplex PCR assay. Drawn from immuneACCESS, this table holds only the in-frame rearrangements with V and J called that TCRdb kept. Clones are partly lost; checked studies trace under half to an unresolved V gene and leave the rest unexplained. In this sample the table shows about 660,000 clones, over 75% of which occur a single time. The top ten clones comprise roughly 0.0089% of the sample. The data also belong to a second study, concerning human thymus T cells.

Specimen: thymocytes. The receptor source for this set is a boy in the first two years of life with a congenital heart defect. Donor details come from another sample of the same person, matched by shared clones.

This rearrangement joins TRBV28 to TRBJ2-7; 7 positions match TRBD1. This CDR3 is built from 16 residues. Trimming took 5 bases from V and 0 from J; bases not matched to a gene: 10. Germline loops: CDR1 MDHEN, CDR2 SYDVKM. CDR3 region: CASSPPLTGRSYEQYF. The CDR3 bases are TGTGCCAGCAGTCCCCCGTTGACAGGGCGCTCCTACGAGCAGTACTTC.

Here the CDR3 reads CASSQDRGPVDEAFF. The DNA for the CDR3 is TGCGCCAGCAGCCAAGACAGGGGGCCCGTCGATGAAGCTTTCTTT. The genes are TRBV4-3 and TRBJ1-1, with TRBD1 matching 8 bases. V trimming: 0 bases; J trimming: 7 bases; junction bases outside the gene matches: 7. This CDR3 has 15 amino acids. From germline, CDR1 is LGHNA and CDR2 YSLEER.

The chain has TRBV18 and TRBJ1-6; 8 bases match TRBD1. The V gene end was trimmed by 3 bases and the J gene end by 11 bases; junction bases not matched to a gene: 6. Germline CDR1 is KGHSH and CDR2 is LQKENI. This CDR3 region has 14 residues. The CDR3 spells CASSPQGQETPLHF. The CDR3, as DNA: TGTGCCAGCTCACCTCAGGGACAGGAGACACCCCTCCACTTT.

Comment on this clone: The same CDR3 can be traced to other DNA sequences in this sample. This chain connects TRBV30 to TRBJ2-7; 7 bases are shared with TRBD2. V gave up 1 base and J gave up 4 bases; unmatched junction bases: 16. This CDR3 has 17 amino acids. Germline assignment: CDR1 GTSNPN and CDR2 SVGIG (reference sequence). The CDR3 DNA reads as TGTGCCTGGAGTGGGGGAGGAGGACTAGGTGCGCTTTACGAGCAGTACTTC. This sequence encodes CAWSGGGGLGALYEQYF.

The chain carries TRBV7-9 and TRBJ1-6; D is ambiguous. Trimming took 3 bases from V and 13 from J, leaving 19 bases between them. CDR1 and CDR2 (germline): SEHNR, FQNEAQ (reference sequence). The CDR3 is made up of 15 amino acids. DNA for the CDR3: TGTGCCAGCAGCTTGGCCGCCCGGGGTCAGGCCCCCCTCCACTTT. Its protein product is CASSLAARGQAPLHF.

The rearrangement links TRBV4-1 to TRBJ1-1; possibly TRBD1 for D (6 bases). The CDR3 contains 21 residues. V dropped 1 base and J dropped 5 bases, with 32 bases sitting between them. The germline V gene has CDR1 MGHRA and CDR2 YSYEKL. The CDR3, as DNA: TGCGCCAGCAGCCAAGGACCAGACCCTCCCAGGGACACCCATTTTGGGACTGAAGCTTTCTTT. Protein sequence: CASSQGPDPPRDTHFGTEAFF.

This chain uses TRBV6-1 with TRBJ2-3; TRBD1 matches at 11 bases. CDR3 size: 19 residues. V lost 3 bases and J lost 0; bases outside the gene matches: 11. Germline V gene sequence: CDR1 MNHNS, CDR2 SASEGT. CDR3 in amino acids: CASSERDRGTRSSTDTQYF. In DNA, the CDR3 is TGTGCCAGCAGTGAGAGGGACAGGGGGACTCGCTCTAGCACAGATACGCAGTATTTT.

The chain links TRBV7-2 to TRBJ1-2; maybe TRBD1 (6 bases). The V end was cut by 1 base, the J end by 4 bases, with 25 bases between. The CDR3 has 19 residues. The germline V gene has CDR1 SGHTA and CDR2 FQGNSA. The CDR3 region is CASSLGAPRQDMLSYGYTF. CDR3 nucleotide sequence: TGTGCCAGCAGCTTAGGGGCCCCCCGACAGGATATGCTTTCCTATGGCTACACCTTC.

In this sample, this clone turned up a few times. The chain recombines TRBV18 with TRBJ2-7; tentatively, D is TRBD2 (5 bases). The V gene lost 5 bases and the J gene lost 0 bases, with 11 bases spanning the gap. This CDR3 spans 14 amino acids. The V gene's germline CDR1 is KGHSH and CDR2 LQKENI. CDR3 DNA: TGTGCCAGCTCAAAGGATCGGGGCTCCTACGAGCAGTACTTC. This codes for CASSKDRGSYEQYF.

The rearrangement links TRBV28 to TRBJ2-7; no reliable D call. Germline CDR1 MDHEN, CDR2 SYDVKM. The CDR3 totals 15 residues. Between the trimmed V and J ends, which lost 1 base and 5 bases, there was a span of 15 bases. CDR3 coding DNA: TGTGCCAGCAGTTTATTAGGCAGGAAGCCCAACGAGCAGTACTTC. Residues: CASSLLGRKPNEQYF.

CDR3 coding DNA: TGCGCCAGCAGCTTGGGGCCGGGAGAGATCACCTACGAGCAGTACTTC. Translating gives CASSLGPGEITYEQYF. The chain couples TRBV5-1 to TRBJ2-7; possible D gene TRBD2, 6 bases. CDR3 length: 16 residues. Deletions cut 0 bases from V and 2 bases from J, with 15 bases between. Germline V lookup: CDR1 SGHRS, CDR2 YFSETQ.

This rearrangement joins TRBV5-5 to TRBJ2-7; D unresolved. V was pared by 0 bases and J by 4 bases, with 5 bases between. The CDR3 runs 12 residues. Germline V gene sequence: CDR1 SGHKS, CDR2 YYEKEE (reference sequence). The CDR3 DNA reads TGTGCCAGCAGCTTGGTTAATTACGAGCAGTACTTC. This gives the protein CASSLVNYEQYF.

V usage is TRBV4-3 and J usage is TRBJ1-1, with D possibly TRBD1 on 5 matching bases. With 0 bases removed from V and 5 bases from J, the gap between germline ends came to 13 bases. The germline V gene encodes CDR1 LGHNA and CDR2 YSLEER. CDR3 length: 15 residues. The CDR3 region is CASSQDNSGRTEAFF. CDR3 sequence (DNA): TGCGCCAGCAGCCAAGATAATTCAGGGCGGACTGAAGCTTTCTTT.

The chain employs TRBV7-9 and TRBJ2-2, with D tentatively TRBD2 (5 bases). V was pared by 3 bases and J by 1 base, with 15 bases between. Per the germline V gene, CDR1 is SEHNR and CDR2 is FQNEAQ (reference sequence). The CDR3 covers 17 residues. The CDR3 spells CASSFRTVAENTGELFF. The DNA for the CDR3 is TGTGCCAGCAGCTTCAGGACTGTAGCAGAGAACACCGGGGAGCTGTTTTTT.

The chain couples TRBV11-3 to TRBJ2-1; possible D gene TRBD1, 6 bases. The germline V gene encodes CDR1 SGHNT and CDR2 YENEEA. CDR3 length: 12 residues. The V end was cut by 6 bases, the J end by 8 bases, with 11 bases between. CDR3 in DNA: TGTGCCAGCAGTCGTGAGGGGGATGAGCAGTTCTTC. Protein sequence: CASSREGDEQFF.

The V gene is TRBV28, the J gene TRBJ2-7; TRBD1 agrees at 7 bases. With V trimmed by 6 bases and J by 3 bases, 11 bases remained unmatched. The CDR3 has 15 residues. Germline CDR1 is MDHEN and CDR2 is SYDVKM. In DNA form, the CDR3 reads TGTGCCAGCAGCCCCGGATACCGGGACAGCTACGAGCAGTACTTC. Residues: CASSPGYRDSYEQYF.

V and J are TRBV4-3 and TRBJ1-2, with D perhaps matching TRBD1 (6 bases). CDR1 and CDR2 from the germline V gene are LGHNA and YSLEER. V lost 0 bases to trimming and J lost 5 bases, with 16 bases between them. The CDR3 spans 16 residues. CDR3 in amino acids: CASSQDDLKGEYGYTF. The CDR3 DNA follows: TGCGCCAGCAGCCAAGATGACCTTAAGGGGGAATATGGCTACACCTTC.

The CDR3: CASSYSRQREDSPLHF. DNA of the CDR3: TGTGCCAGCAGTTACTCTCGACAGCGGGAGGACTCACCCCTCCACTTT. The chain combines TRBV6-5 with TRBJ1-6; the D gene is possibly TRBD1 (5 bases). The CDR3 loop spans 16 amino acids. Trimming pared 0 bases from V and 10 bases from J, leaving 16 bases between. Germline CDR1 MNHEY, CDR2 SVGAGI.

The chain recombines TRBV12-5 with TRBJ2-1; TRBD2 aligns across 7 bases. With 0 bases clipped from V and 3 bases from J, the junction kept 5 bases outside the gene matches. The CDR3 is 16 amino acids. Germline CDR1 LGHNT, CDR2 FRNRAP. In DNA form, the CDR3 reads TGTGCTAGTGGTTTGGTATCTAGCGGACTCTACAATGAGCAGTTCTTC. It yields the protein CASGLVSSGLYNEQFF.

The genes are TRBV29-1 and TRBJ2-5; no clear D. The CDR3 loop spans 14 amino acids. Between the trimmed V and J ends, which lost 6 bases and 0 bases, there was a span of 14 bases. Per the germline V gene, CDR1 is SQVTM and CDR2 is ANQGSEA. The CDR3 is CSVQTSSNQETQYF. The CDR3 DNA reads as TGCAGCGTCCAAACCTCGTCTAACCAAGAGACCCAGTACTTC.